Below are 11 T cell receptor beta chains sequenced from a single sample in a study of T cell repertoires in cytomegalovirus infection. MiXCR, run by TCRdb on the reads, gives a single entry per CDR3 protein. The table has some 400,000 distinct CDR3 sequences, 15% to 20% seen once; the top ten hold approximately 8%. Input material: PBMCs. These receptors all stem from a human donor in good health (CMV status not recorded). Some clones in this sample may be carry-over from other donors' samples.

V gene TRBV2 combines with J gene TRBJ2-7, with D possibly TRBD1 on 6 matching bases. Per germline, CDR1 SNHLY and CDR2 FYNNEI. The CDR3 runs to 13 residues. V was shortened by 7 bases and J by 3 bases, with 13 bases between the two germline ends. CDR3 in amino acids: CASTLGHDYEQYF. CDR3 DNA: TGTGCCAGCACCCTGGGACATGACTACGAGCAGTACTTC.

This clonotype was found a few times. The chain employs TRBV27 and TRBJ2-3; 9 bases align to TRBD1. J gave up 3 bases and V 6 bases, and 7 bases lay outside the gene matches. Germline V gene data show CDR1 as MNHEY and CDR2 as SMNVEV (reference sequence). The CDR3 totals 15 residues. The CDR3 here is CASSRQGVGTDTQYF. CDR3 nucleotides: TGTGCCAGCAGCCGACAGGGGGTTGGAACAGATACGCAGTATTTT.

This clonotype was counted many times. The V gene is TRBV7-6, the J gene TRBJ1-2; a weak D match, TRBD1 (6 bases). Trimming stripped 5 bases from V and 4 bases from J, with 11 bases between. Germline V CDR1 and CDR2: SGHVS, FNYEAQ. This CDR3 spans 13 amino acids. In DNA form, the CDR3 reads TGTGCCAGCAGCCAGGACAGCACCTATGGCTACACCTTC. Protein product: CASSQDSTYGYTF.

The chain recombines TRBV20-1 with TRBJ1-5; tentatively, D is TRBD1 (5 bases). CDR3 length: 13 residues. Germline lookup yields CDR1 DFQATT and CDR2 SNEGSKA (reference sequence). The germline V and J ends were trimmed by 0 bases and 7 bases, with 10 bases remaining between them. The CDR3 coding sequence is TGCAGTGCTAGAGATCGGTGGGACCAGCCCCAGCATTTT. This sequence encodes CSARDRWDQPQHF.

This clonotype was counted ten times or more. This chain connects TRBV7-2 to TRBJ2-5; 15 bases agree with TRBD2. Trimming at V came to 5 bases and at J to 5 bases, leaving 3 bases not matched to a gene. The CDR3 loop spans 15 amino acids. Germline values: CDR1 SGHTA, CDR2 FQGNSA. CDR3 nucleotides: TGTGCCAGCAGCCGGACTAGCGGGAGGGCGGAGACCCAGTACTTC. The encoded protein is CASSRTSGRAETQYF.

The chain has TRBV28 and TRBJ2-1; 8 bases are a match to TRBD2. This CDR3 has 17 amino acids. Germline assignment: CDR1 MDHEN and CDR2 SYDVKM. V was clipped by 6 bases and J by 4 bases; unmatched bases: 14. CDR3 protein: CASREAGGPPQYNEQFF. In DNA, the CDR3 is TGTGCCAGCAGGGAGGCGGGGGGACCTCCACAATACAATGAGCAGTTCTTC. The whole variable domain, remainder taken from reference TRBV28 and TRBJ2-1, is DVKVTQSSRYLVKRTGEKVFLECVQDMDHENMFWYRQDPGLGLRLIYFSYDVKMKEKGDIPEGYSVSREKKERFSLILESASTNQTSMYLCASREAGGPPQYNEQFFGPGTRLTVL.

The CDR3 here is CSVGTGPNYGYTF. The CDR3 nucleotides read TGCAGCGTTGGGACAGGGCCTAACTATGGCTACACCTTC. The chain employs TRBV29-1 and TRBJ1-2, with 8 bases that match TRBD1. The V gene end was trimmed by 4 bases and the J gene end by 0 bases; junction bases not matched to a gene: 1. Germline V lookup: CDR1 SQVTM, CDR2 ANQGSEA. The CDR3 contains 13 residues.

This clonotype was seen many times. The J gene is TRBJ2-7, the V gene TRBV27, with 8 bases lining up with TRBD2. This CDR3 spans 15 amino acids. Per the germline V gene, CDR1 is MNHEY and CDR2 is SMNVEV (reference sequence). J lost 4 bases, V lost 3 bases, and 8 bases had no gene match. The CDR3 DNA follows: TGTGCCAGCAGTTTTCAGGGGACTAGTATTTACGAGCAGTACTTC. This gives the protein CASSFQGTSIYEQYF.

This clonotype was seen a few times. This chain connects TRBV19 to TRBJ2-1; TRBD2 is a possible D gene (6 bases). Germline values: CDR1 LNHDA, CDR2 SQIVND (reference sequence). This CDR3 comprises 11 residues. The V end lost 10 bases, the J end lost 7 bases, and 11 bases lay between the germline ends. DNA of the CDR3: TGTGCCATCCCCGGGGGTAATGAGCAGTTCTTC. This translates into CAIPGGNEQFF.

This clonotype was observed at least ten times. This chain connects TRBV7-2 to TRBJ2-3, with D possibly matching TRBD2 (6 bases). This CDR3 comprises 16 residues. Germline assignment: CDR1 SGHTA and CDR2 FQGNSA. V lost 1 base, J lost 5 bases, and 16 bases lay in between. The CDR3 DNA reads TGTGCCAGCAGCTTAGATTTACTAGCCCGACAAGATACGCAGTATTTT. It codes for CASSLDLLARQDTQYF.

This clonotype was counted only a few times. The V and J genes are TRBV10-2 and TRBJ1-4; weak D call: TRBD1 (5 bases). V was shortened by 3 bases and J by 7 bases, with 12 bases between the two germline ends. This CDR3 spans 14 amino acids. CDR1 and CDR2 from the germline V gene are WSHSY and SAAADI. The CDR3 region is CASSDLGRGEKLFF. CDR3 DNA sequence: TGCGCCAGCAGTGATTTGGGGAGGGGTGAAAAACTGTTTTTT.